These 32 T cell receptor beta chains were sequenced from one sample in a study of blood T cell repertoires in COVID-19. The method was immunoSEQ multiplex PCR; TCRdb's version includes in-frame clones alone and lacks a portion of them. This table holds some 150,000 clones, 75% to 90% found once. Sample: peripheral blood. Receptors were obtained from a man in his 60s with acute or convalescent COVID-19.

The chain combines TRBV7-2 with TRBJ1-3; D might be TRBD1 (5 bases). The CDR3 extends over 16 amino acids. The V end lost 4 bases, the J end lost 0 bases, and 13 bases lay between the germline ends. Germline CDR1 reads SGHTA; CDR2 reads FQGNSA. This chain's CDR3 is CASSSPGQYSGNTIYF. CDR3 DNA: TGTGCCAGCAGCTCCCCTGGACAATACTCTGGAAACACCATATATTTT.

This clone was seen just once. The same CDR3 arises from other DNA sequences in this sample as well. J is TRBJ1-3 and V is TRBV19; no clear D. The CDR3 has 14 residues. The ends were cut back, 3 bases at V and 2 bases at J, with 8 bases in the middle. CDR1 LNHDA and CDR2 SQIVND come from the germline V gene (reference sequence). CDR3 residues: CASSIGVAGNTIYF. Written as DNA, the CDR3 is TGTGCCAGTAGTATCGGGGTCGCTGGAAACACCATATATTTT.

The rearrangement links TRBV6-5 to TRBJ2-7; D may be TRBD2 (6 bases). Germline lookup yields CDR1 MNHEY and CDR2 SVGAGI. The CDR3 is made up of 15 amino acids. Trimming left V 7 bases short and J 5 bases short, with 21 bases between. CDR3 protein: CASTLSRGTFNEQYF. The CDR3 DNA follows: TGTGCCAGCACCCTCTCGAGAGGGACTTTTAACGAGCAGTACTTC.

The chain joins TRBV4-1 to TRBJ1-3, with 7 bases fitting TRBD1. The CDR3 is 18 residues long. J gave up 0 bases and V 2 bases, and 10 bases lay outside the gene matches. CDR1 and CDR2 from the germline V gene are MGHRA and YSYEKL. CDR3: CASSQPPGQLISGNTIYF. DNA of the CDR3: TGCGCCAGCAGCCAACCTCCGGGACAGCTGATCTCTGGAAACACCATATATTTT.

This chain joins TRBV5-1 and TRBJ2-5; 7 positions match TRBD2. CDR1 and CDR2 from the germline V gene are SGHRS and YFSETQ. The CDR3 is 15 residues long. Germline trimming cut 0 bases from V and 4 bases from J; bases unmatched to any gene: 6. CDR3 in DNA: TGCGCCAGCAGCTTGGCCCCGGGGAGGGCAGAGACCCAGTACTTC. Protein sequence: CASSLAPGRAETQYF. Using reference TRBV5-1 and TRBJ2-5 for the parts outside the CDR3, the full variable domain is KAGVTQTPRYLIKTRGQQVTLSCSPISGHRSVSWYQQTPGQGLQFLFEYFSETQRNKGNFPGRFSGRQFSNSRSEMNVSTLELGDSALYLCASSLAPGRAETQYFGPGTRLLVL.

The J gene is TRBJ2-3, the V gene TRBV5-6, with D perhaps matching TRBD1 (5 bases). The CDR3 has 15 amino acids. The germline V gene encodes CDR1 SGHDT and CDR2 YYEEEE. The V and J ends lost 4 bases and 5 bases respectively, with 17 bases between them. CDR3 nucleotides: TGTGCCAGCAGCAGGCAGTCAGGGTGGGAAGATACGCAGTATTTT. Translated, it gives CASSRQSGWEDTQYF.

For this clone: This sample includes further DNA sequences coding for the same CDR3. CDR3 bases: TGTGCCAGCAGCTTAGAAGGGGGCGTAGAGACCCAGTACTTC. This encodes CASSLEGGVETQYF. The chain links TRBV7-2 to TRBJ2-5, with 7 bases matching TRBD1. Trimming at V came to 1 base and at J to 4 bases, leaving 3 bases not matched to a gene. The CDR3 consists of 14 residues. Per germline, CDR1 SGHTA and CDR2 FQGNSA.

The V and J genes are TRBV19 and TRBJ1-1; the match to TRBD1 covers 8 bases. The CDR3 is 19 amino acids. V gave up 1 base and J gave up 0 bases; unmatched junction bases: 13. The V gene's germline CDR1 is LNHDA and CDR2 SQIVND (reference sequence). This CDR3 is CASSIGQGAWGNMNTEAFF. The DNA for the CDR3 is TGTGCCAGTAGTATAGGGCAGGGGGCGTGGGGGAACATGAACACTGAAGCTTTCTTT.

J is TRBJ2-1 and V is TRBV7-2; a possible D gene is TRBD1 (5 bases). Trimming pared 0 bases from V and 9 bases from J, leaving 15 bases between. In germline, CDR1 is SGHTA, CDR2 FQGNSA. The CDR3 consists of 15 residues. CDR3 sequence: CASSLAQGFVSEQFF. CDR3 nucleotides: TGTGCCAGCAGCTTAGCGCAGGGTTTTGTGAGTGAGCAGTTCTTC.

This clone appeared a single time. The V and J genes are TRBV19 and TRBJ1-1, with D maybe TRBD1 (5 bases). The CDR3 spans 13 residues. The V gene lost 1 base and the J gene lost 7 bases, with 10 bases spanning the gap. CDR1 and CDR2 from the germline V gene are LNHDA and SQIVND (reference sequence). CDR3: CASSIGPTVEAFF. The CDR3 nucleotides read TGTGCCAGTAGTATAGGCCCGACAGTTGAAGCTTTCTTT.

V is TRBV27 and J is TRBJ2-7; tentative D call: TRBD1 (5 bases). CDR3 length: 16 amino acids. Trimming took off 4 bases at V and 2 bases at J, with 18 bases between the two ends. The germline V gene has CDR1 MNHEY and CDR2 SMNVEV (reference sequence). The CDR3 DNA sequence: TGTGCCAGCAGTTGGGGCTTACCAACGGGCACCTACGAGCAGTACTTC. Translating gives CASSWGLPTGTYEQYF.

The chain employs TRBV7-2 and TRBJ2-1; TRBD2 agrees at 7 bases. Germline loops: CDR1 SGHTA, CDR2 FQGNSA. CDR3 length: 14 residues. V was clipped by 6 bases and J by 11 bases; unmatched bases: 13. The CDR3 region is CASRSSSSGGQQFF. CDR3 DNA: TGTGCCAGCAGATCGAGTTCTAGCGGAGGACAGCAGTTCTTC.

The V call is TRBV28, the J call TRBJ1-1; D is undetermined. Germline V gene data show CDR1 as MDHEN and CDR2 as SYDVKM. This CDR3 is built from 14 residues. V shed 5 bases and J shed 3 bases, with 13 bases lying between them. CDR3 residues: CASSPPSQYTEAFF. The CDR3, as DNA: TGTGCCAGCAGTCCACCCTCCCAGTACACTGAAGCTTTCTTT.

The chain links TRBV7-2 to TRBJ1-2, with D perhaps matching TRBD1 (6 bases). V gave up 6 bases and J gave up 6 bases, with 14 bases separating them. CDR1 and CDR2 (germline): SGHTA, FQGNSA. This CDR3 is built from 13 residues. This CDR3 is CASSPGALNGYTF. The CDR3 nucleotides are TGTGCCAGCAGTCCAGGGGCCCTGAATGGCTACACCTTC.

This rearrangement joins TRBV25-1 to TRBJ1-6; D not certain. Trimming took 5 bases from V and 10 from J, leaving 12 bases between them. CDR3 length equals 13 residues. Looked up from germline, CDR1 is MGHDK and CDR2 is SYGVNS. The CDR3 sequence is CASSRGNPSPLHF. CDR3 nucleotide sequence: TGTGCCAGCAGTCGGGGAAACCCCTCACCCCTCCACTTT.

About this clone: In the same sample, other DNA sequences code for this CDR3. The chain carries TRBV5-4 and TRBJ2-5, with 12 bases lining up with TRBD2. Unmatched junction bases numbered 4, after V lost 3 bases and J lost 4 bases. The CDR3 is 15 residues long. Germline CDR1 reads SGHNT; CDR2 reads YYREEE (reference sequence). DNA of the CDR3: TGTGCCAGCAGCTCTGGACTAGCGGGAACAGAGACCCAGTACTTC. It codes for CASSSGLAGTETQYF.

The chain couples TRBV5-4 to TRBJ2-1; D might be TRBD2 (5 bases). V was clipped by 3 bases and J by 0 bases, with 16 bases between them. The CDR3 contains 17 residues. CDR1 is SGHNT and CDR2 is YYREEE in the germline V gene (reference sequence). CDR3 sequence (DNA): TGTGCCAGCAGCTCGACAACTAGACTAATCTCCTACAATGAGCAGTTCTTC. Amino acids: CASSSTTRLISYNEQFF.

V usage is TRBV3-1 (or the pseudogene TRBV3-2) and J usage is TRBJ1-2; D is unresolved. The germline V gene encodes CDR1 LGHDT and CDR2 YNNKEL (reference sequence). The CDR3 contains 11 residues. V shed 0 bases and J shed 13 bases, with 9 bases lying between them. The CDR3 reads CASSQDFLSTF. In nucleotides, the CDR3 is TGTGCCAGCAGCCAAGATTTTCTCTCCACCTTC.

A single count supports this clone. The chain is built from TRBV5-4 and TRBJ1-1; 7 bases match TRBD1. Germline V gene data show CDR1 as SGHNT and CDR2 as YYREEE (reference sequence). This CDR3 is 14 amino acids long. V trimming: 4 bases; J trimming: 10 bases; junction bases outside the gene matches: 13. The chain's CDR3 is CASSLGGARSGAFF. As DNA, the CDR3 is TGTGCCAGCAGCCTAGGGGGCGCAAGGAGTGGAGCTTTCTTT.

V usage is TRBV28 and J usage is TRBJ1-2, with no clear D. This CDR3 contains 13 residues. V was pared by 2 bases and J by 4 bases, with 8 bases between. Looked up from germline, CDR1 is MDHEN and CDR2 is SYDVKM. CDR3 sequence: CASSLDGLYGYTF. The CDR3 nucleotides read TGTGCCAGCAGTTTAGACGGACTCTATGGCTACACCTTC.

This clone has only a few counts. The CDR3 sequence: CASSTRTRPEQFF. Here the CDR3 DNA reads TGTGCCAGTAGTACCCGGACTCGCCCGGAGCAGTTCTTC. The chain combines TRBV19 with TRBJ2-1; a possible D gene is TRBD2 (5 bases). V gave up 4 bases and J gave up 10 bases, with 14 bases separating them. This CDR3 contains 13 residues. Germline assignment: CDR1 LNHDA and CDR2 SQIVND (reference sequence).

V usage is TRBV7-6 and J usage is TRBJ1-1; 8 bases are shared with TRBD1. V gave up 6 bases and J gave up 6 bases; unmatched junction bases: 6. The CDR3 has 13 residues. Germline CDR1 and CDR2: SGHVS and FNYEAQ. This CDR3 is CASSTRGHAEAFF. The CDR3 DNA sequence: TGTGCCAGCAGTACCAGGGGGCACGCTGAAGCTTTCTTT.

The count of this clone is one. This chain uses TRBV29-1 with TRBJ2-3, with D possibly TRBD1 on 6 matching bases. V was clipped by 4 bases and J by 1 base, with 15 bases between them. In germline, CDR1 is SQVTM, CDR2 ANQGSEA. The length of the CDR3 is 15 residues. The CDR3 reads CSVGRTSGGTDTQYF. The CDR3 DNA reads as TGCAGCGTTGGCCGCACCTCAGGGGGCACAGATACGCAGTATTTT.

This chain uses TRBV14 with TRBJ1-1; maybe TRBD1 (6 bases). V was trimmed by 1 base and J by 10 bases, leaving 13 bases between them. Germline CDR1 reads SGHDN; CDR2 reads FVKESK. The CDR3 extends over 13 amino acids. Here the CDR3 reads CASSQGGRVGAFF. CDR3 sequence (DNA): TGTGCCAGCAGCCAAGGGGGGCGTGTTGGAGCTTTCTTT.

In its sample, this clone was seen once. The chain is built from TRBV4-2 and TRBJ1-6; 7 bases align to TRBD1. The CDR3 runs 16 residues. Trimming at V came to 1 base and at J to 7 bases, leaving 7 bases not matched to a gene. Germline CDR1 LGHNA, CDR2 YNFKEQ. Here the CDR3 DNA reads TGTGCCAGCAGCCAAGGAGGGGCGACAGGGAATTCACCCCTCCACTTT. Translation: CASSQGGATGNSPLHF.

This chain links TRBV9 with TRBJ1-1; D may be TRBD1 (5 bases). V was trimmed by 3 bases and J by 1 base, leaving 25 bases between them. From germline, CDR1 is SGDLS and CDR2 YYNGEE. This CDR3 has 19 amino acids. In DNA form, the CDR3 reads TGTGCCAGCAGCGGTCACGGGGGGTTATTCTATTGTGCGAACACTGAAGCTTTCTTT. Amino acids: CASSGHGGLFYCANTEAFF.

The chain employs TRBV30 and TRBJ2-2; perhaps TRBD2 as D (6 bases). The length of the CDR3 is 14 residues. Per germline, CDR1 GTSNPN and CDR2 SVGIG (reference sequence). The V end lost 7 bases, the J end lost 0 bases, and 12 bases lay between the germline ends. The CDR3: CASKRVANTGELFF. The CDR3 coding sequence is TGTGCCTCCAAGCGGGTCGCGAACACCGGGGAGCTGTTTTTT.

The J gene is TRBJ1-1, the V gene TRBV7-2, with D perhaps matching TRBD1 (6 bases). The CDR3 length is 19 residues. The germline gives CDR1 SGHTA, CDR2 FQGNSA. The germline V and J ends were trimmed by 3 bases and 4 bases, with 27 bases remaining between them. CDR3 DNA sequence: TGTGCCAGCAGCTTCGGGACACAGACCAGGGCATCGAGGTTCACTGAAGCTTTCTTT. Translation gives CASSFGTQTRASRFTEAFF. The full variable domain, with the rest looked up from reference TRBV7-2 and TRBJ1-1, is GAGVSQSPSNKVTEKGKDVELRCDPISGHTALYWYRQSLGQGLEFLIYFQGNSAPDKSGLPSDRFSAERTGGSVSTLTIQRTQQEDSAVYLCASSFGTQTRASRFTEAFFGQGTRLTVV.

In DNA, the CDR3 is TGTGCCAGCAGCTTAGAACCCAGGGTGGGCGGGGAGCTGTTTTTT. Amino acid sequence: CASSLEPRVGGELFF. The chain combines TRBV7-2 with TRBJ2-2; a weak D match, TRBD1 (5 bases). Germline V lookup: CDR1 SGHTA, CDR2 FQGNSA. Deletions cut 1 base from V and 7 bases from J, with 13 bases between. The length of the CDR3 is 15 residues.

The chain couples TRBV5-5 to TRBJ2-5; 8 nucleotides align to TRBD2. J lost 5 bases, V lost 4 bases, and 4 bases had no gene match. Germline CDR1 is SGHKS and CDR2 is YYEKEE (reference sequence). The CDR3 is 13 amino acids. This chain's CDR3 is CASSPSGGETQYF. The DNA for the CDR3 is TGTGCCAGCAGCCCCAGCGGGGGTGAGACCCAGTACTTC. Looking up the rest from reference TRBV5-5 and TRBJ2-5 gives the full variable domain: DAGVTQSPTHLIKTRGQQVTLRCSPISGHKSVSWYQQVLGQGPQFIFQYYEKEERGRGNFPDRFSARQFPNYSSELNVNALLLGDSALYLCASSPSGGETQYFGPGTRLLVL.

This sequence joins TRBV10-2 and TRBJ1-5; 9 bases align to TRBD1. Trimming cost V 7 bases and J 3 bases; bases outside gene matches: 10. Germline CDR1 reads WSHSY; CDR2 reads SAAADI. The CDR3 is 16 amino acids. In DNA form, the CDR3 reads TGCGCCAGCAACAAGGGACAGGGAAGCGTCAATCAGCCCCAGCATTTT. Residues: CASNKGQGSVNQPQHF.

This chain joins TRBV11-2 and TRBJ2-5; TRBD2 aligns across 14 bases. Unmatched junction bases numbered 10, after V lost 5 bases and J lost 11 bases. The CDR3 spans 15 residues. Per germline, CDR1 SGHAT and CDR2 FQNNGV. Written as DNA, the CDR3 is TGTGCCAGCAGCGCCCAGACGGGACTAGCGGGGGAACAGTACTTC. It yields the protein CASSAQTGLAGEQYF.